This entry concerns a single TCR beta chain. From germline, CDR1 is SGHNT and CDR2 YYREEE (reference sequence). CDR3 length: 13 residues. V was cut by 3 bases and J by 3 bases, with 10 bases left in between. Deep was the level at which the assay was run. Profiled with immunoSEQ multiplex PCR; TCRdb holds only in-frame clones, not every one. In the table there are 800,000 to 950,000 clones, around 96% of which are singletons. This specimen comes from a study of shared clonotypes between healthy human individuals. Terminally differentiated effector memory CD45RA+ cells were left out of the naive CD8 fraction, which was CD45RO-negative and positively selected for CCR7.

The sequenced sample consisted of naive CD8+ T cells sorted from blood. The TCR was taken from a man aged 25 to 40 in good health. This chain connects TRBV5-4 to TRBJ2-7, with D perhaps matching TRBD1 (6 bases). The CDR3 is CASSYRVDYEQYF. The CDR3 region has the DNA TGTGCCAGCAGCTACAGGGTAGACTACGAGCAGTACTTC.